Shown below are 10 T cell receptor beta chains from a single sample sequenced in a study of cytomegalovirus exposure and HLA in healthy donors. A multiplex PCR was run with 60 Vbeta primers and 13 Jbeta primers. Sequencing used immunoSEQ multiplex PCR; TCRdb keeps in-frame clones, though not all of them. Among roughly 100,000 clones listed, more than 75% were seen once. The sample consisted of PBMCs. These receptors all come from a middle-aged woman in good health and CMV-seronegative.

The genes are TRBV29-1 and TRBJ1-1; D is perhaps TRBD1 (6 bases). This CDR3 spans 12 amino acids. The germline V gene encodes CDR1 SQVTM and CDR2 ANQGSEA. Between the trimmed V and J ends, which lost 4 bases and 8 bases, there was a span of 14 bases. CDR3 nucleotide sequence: TGCAGCGTTGTAGGGGGATCGTCAGAAGCTTTCTTT. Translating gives CSVVGGSSEAFF. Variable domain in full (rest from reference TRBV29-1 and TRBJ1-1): SAVISQKPSRDICQRGTSLTIQCQVDSQVTMMFWYRQQPGQSLTLIATANQGSEATYESGFVIDKFPISRPNLTFSTLTVSNMSPEDSSIYLCSVVGGSSEAFFGQGTRLTVV.

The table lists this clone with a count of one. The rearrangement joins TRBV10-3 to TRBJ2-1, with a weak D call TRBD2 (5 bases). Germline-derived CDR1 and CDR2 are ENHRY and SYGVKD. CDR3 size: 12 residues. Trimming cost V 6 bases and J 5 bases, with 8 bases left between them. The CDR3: CAISGLNNEQFF. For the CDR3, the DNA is TGTGCCATCAGCGGACTGAACAATGAGCAGTTCTTC.

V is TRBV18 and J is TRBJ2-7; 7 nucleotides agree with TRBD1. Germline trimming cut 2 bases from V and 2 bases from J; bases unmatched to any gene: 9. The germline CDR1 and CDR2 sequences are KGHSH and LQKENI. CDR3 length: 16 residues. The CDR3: CASSPLDRTSTYEQYF. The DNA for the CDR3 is TGTGCCAGCTCACCATTGGACAGGACGAGTACCTACGAGCAGTACTTC.

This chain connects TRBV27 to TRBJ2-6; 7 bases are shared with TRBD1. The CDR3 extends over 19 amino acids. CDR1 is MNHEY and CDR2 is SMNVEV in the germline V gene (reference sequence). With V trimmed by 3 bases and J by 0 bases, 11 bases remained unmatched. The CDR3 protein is CASSFTRQGRSSGANVLTF. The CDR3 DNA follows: TGTGCCAGCAGTTTTACTCGACAGGGACGAAGCTCTGGGGCCAACGTCCTGACTTTC. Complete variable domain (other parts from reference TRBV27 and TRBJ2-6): EAQVTQNPRYLITVTGKKLTVTCSQNMNHEYMSWYRQDPGLGLRQIYYSMNVEVTDKGDVPEGYKVSRKEKRNFPLILESPSPNQTSLYFCASSFTRQGRSSGANVLTFGAGSRLTVL.

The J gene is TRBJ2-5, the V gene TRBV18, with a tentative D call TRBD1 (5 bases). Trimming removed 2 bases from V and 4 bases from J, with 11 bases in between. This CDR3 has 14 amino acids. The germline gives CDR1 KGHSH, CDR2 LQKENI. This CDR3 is CASSPGAGVETQYF. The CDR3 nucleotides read TGTGCCAGCTCACCAGGGGCAGGCGTAGAGACCCAGTACTTC.

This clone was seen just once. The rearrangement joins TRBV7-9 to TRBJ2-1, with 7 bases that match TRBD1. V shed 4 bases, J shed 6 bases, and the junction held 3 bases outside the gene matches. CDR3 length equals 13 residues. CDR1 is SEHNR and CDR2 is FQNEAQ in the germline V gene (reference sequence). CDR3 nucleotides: TGTGCCAGCAGCTCGGGACAGCGCAATGAGCAGTTCTTC. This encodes CASSSGQRNEQFF.

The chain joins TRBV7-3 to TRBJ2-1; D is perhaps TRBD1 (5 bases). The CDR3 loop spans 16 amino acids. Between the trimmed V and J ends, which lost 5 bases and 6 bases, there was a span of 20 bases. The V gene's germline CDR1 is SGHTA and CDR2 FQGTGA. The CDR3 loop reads CASSLRQRRKGNEQFF. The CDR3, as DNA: TGTGCCAGCAGCCTAAGACAGAGAAGGAAGGGCAATGAGCAGTTCTTC.

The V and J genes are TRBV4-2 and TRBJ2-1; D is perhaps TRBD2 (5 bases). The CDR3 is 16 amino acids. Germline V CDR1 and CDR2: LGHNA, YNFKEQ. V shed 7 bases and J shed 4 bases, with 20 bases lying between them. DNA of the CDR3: TGTGCCAGCACCCCTACCGGCGGAAGAGGGTACAATGAGCAGTTCTTC. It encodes CASTPTGGRGYNEQFF.

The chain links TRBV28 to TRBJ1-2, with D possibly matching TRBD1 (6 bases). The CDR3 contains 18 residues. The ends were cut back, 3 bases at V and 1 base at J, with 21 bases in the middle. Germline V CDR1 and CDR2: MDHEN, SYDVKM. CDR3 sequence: CASSLSGGPTPFNYGYTF. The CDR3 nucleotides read TGTGCCAGCAGTTTGTCGGGGGGGCCCACGCCCTTTAACTATGGCTACACCTTC.

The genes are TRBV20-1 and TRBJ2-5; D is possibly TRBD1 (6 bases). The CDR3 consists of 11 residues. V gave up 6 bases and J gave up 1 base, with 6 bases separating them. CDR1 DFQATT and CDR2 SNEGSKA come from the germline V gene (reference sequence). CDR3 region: CSAGGQETQYF. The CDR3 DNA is TGCAGTGCAGGGGGCCAAGAGACCCAGTACTTC.